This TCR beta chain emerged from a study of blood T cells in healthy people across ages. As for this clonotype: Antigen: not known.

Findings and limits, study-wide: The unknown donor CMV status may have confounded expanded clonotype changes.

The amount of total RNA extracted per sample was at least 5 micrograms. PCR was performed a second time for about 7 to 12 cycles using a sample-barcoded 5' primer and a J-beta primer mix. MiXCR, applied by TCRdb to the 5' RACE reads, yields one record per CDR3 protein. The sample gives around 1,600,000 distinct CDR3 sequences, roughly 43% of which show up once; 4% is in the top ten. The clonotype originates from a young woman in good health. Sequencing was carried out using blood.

The CDR3 protein is CSARRRNNEQYF. For the CDR3, the DNA is TGCAGTGCTAGACGGCGGAACAATGAGCAGTACTTC. V usage is TRBV20-1 and J usage is TRBJ2-5; D is ambiguous. Trimming pared 2 bases from V and 11 bases from J, leaving 15 bases between. CDR1 and CDR2 (germline): DFQATT, SNEGSKA (reference sequence). The CDR3 is 12 amino acids.